The entry below describes one T cell receptor beta chain. This clone's antigen is unknown. Per-base quality was not reported, and no clone a single base away is much larger than it. Using the deep immunoSEQ assay, multiplex PCR amplified TCR CDR3 regions from genomic DNA. Extracted genomic DNA from each cell subset was distributed evenly across all wells of several immunoSEQ 96-well plates, and each plate was treated as a replicate. For sorted subsets, each replicate PCR was loaded with roughly 190 ng genomic DNA, equivalent to 30,000 or so T cell genomes. Purified libraries were measured with a Qubit 3.0 fluorometer, size-checked on a Bioanalyzer 2100, and measured again with the KAPA Library Quantification kit. Every immunoSEQ 96-well plate was sequenced on a separate single-read 150-cycle Illumina NextSeq 550 flow cell. Per the authors' processing: The immunoSEQ output contained only junctional sequences without quality scores, so filtering could not match that applied to full-length reads. To assign V/J genes and CDR3, sequences were annotated using PyIR, a Python wrapper for IgBLAST v1.9, with IMGT germline references. Any read was removed if the V/J assignment was weak (E-value above 1e-6), the CDR3 was missing, or the read contained stop codons, out-of-frame junctions, or ambiguous translated residues. V3J clonotypes were defined as sequences sharing the same inferred V gene, J gene, and CDR3 amino acid sequence. The percentage overlap between two repertoires was calculated by dividing the number of shared unique clonotypes by the size of the smaller repertoire. RTK rarefaction, the Chao1 estimator, and Recon v2.1 estimates of unobserved clonotypes were used to assess repertoire richness. Generation probabilities for all TCRbeta clonotypes obtained by the gDNA method from a handful of donors were computed using OLGA. TCRdb holds this immuneACCESS table with in-frame rearrangements only. Some clones are missing; in checked studies, unresolved V genes explain under half, and the rest has no known cause. V and J calls and clone size follow that table, whereas D and trimming were derived from the DNA. This sample has some 2,000,000 clones in its table, and approximately 94% of those were observed once. 0.1% to 0.15% of the sample is taken by the ten largest.

This entry is derived from a study of shared clonotypes between healthy human individuals (dated by TCRdb to the early 2020s). Broadly, across the study: The cohort comprised a couple of women and three men aged 18 to 49 years. Per donor, three plates each were used for CD4 naive and CD4 memory, two for CD8 naive, and one for CD8 memory. The study deeply sequenced blood TCR repertoires of several healthy adults to estimate repertoire size and the extent of clonotype sharing between individuals. To increase sequencing depth and limit assay-specific biases, different laboratories used diverse techniques to prepare libraries and sequence TCR repertoires. Per donor, leukapheresis produced somewhere between about 0.94 and 10 billion PBMCs. Points the paper makes about the study in general: Based on pairwise subsampling, the degree of clonotype sharing among donors was expected to be affected by sequencing depth. Clonotypes shared by all four sorted-subset donors showed higher generation probabilities than non-shared clonotypes. Sampling was restricted to blood, and TCR repertoires in tissue are likely to differ from TCR repertoires in blood. Even with the large sequencing depth, rarefaction of the sorted-subset datasets indicated that sequencing was incomplete. The small number of donors limited the genetic and exposure-history diversity represented. When four donors were compared, the shared fraction of clonotypes was about 5.4% for naive CD4, about 4% for naive CD8, 2.3% for memory CD4, and approximately 0.4% for memory CD8. Naive subsets generally had larger estimated clonotype richness than memory subsets.

The V and J ends are trimmed by 0 bases and 6 bases, leaving 12 bases between them. Counted from cysteine to phenylalanine, this CDR3 has 14 amino acids. Only CDR3 DNA is held: 42 bases, read in frame from base 1. According to the germline V gene, CDR1 reads SGHRS and CDR2 reads YFSETQ. The donors were healthy, HIV-negative adults with no recently reported acute infections or vaccinations. Every donor was a Caucasian adult living in Nashville, Tennessee, USA. CD4+ T cells were enriched by magnetic negative selection, after which naive cells were positively selected on CD45RA and the negative fraction was taken as the memory subset. After blood collection by leukapheresis, PBMCs were isolated using Ficoll-Histopaque density gradient centrifugation and then cryopreserved in the vapor phase of liquid nitrogen. Purity and quantity of every magnetically sorted T cell population were checked by analytical flow cytometry. Genomic DNA was isolated from every sorted fraction and measured by UV absorbance on a Nanodrop 2000c.

The rearrangement joined TRBV5-1 to TRBJ1-2; the D gene is unclear. The sequence was obtained from a man younger than 30 in good health. The sequencing input was naive CD4+ T cells sorted from blood. This specimen's cell subset or site label, interpreted: CD45RA+ positively selected. Read as DNA, the sequence is TGCGCCAGCAGCTTGGATGGCCCAACAAATGGCTACACCTTC. It encodes CASSLDGPTNGYTF.